This T cell receptor (beta chain) was found in a study of cytomegalovirus exposure and HLA in healthy donors (dated by TCRdb to 2017 to 2019). Regarding the research as a whole: An earlier analysis of roughly 570 of the donors reported approximately 300 Gb of sequence data and 117 million unique TCR beta sequences obtained from around 170 million T cells. Both class I and class II loci were covered by HLA typing, at four-digit resolution. Of the 350 to 450 genotyped donors, less than 85% were placed in the genetic ancestry cluster associated with self-reported Caucasian donors. Rather than using new phenotypic data, the later analysis identified candidate immune exposures from TCR beta sequences and from how often those sequences occurred across donors. Alongside the repertoire data, information on donor age, sex, ethnicity and CMV serostatus was compiled. A later analysis re-examined previously published TCR beta repertoires from around 670 donors and added high-resolution HLA genotyping to investigate patterns of TCR occurrence. Besides the first cohort of roughly 700 subjects, a separate validation cohort made up of 120 or so different subjects was used. An early release covering 500 to 750 HLA-typed donors comprised about 300 gigabases of sequencing data and 65 million to 100 million unique TCR sequences. To predict cytomegalovirus infection status, the study brought together high-throughput TCR immunosequencing, statistical association of individual TCRs with disease status, and machine learning. A later genetic analysis took genome-wide SNP genotypes for about three fifths of the 666 donors and used that subset as a discovery cohort. An earlier analysis of 587 of the donors used high-throughput TCR beta sequencing to judge whether each TCR beta V gene segment behaved as functional or pseudogenic. Every repertoire in the discovery cohort had been generated on one and the same sequencing platform. Typing coverage varied by locus: roughly 620-640 donors for A, B, C, DRB1 and DQB1; approximately 500 for DQA1; about 590 for DPA1; about 450 for DPB1. Among a few hundred genotyped donors of the cohort, an average of about 240,000 unique TCR beta nucleotide sequences were sequenced per donor, around 18% of them non-productive. The study was designed to test whether signatures of past pathogen exposure could be identified by cataloging public T cell receptors. A handful of DR-DQ haplotypes were handled as single units for association and clustering because linkage in the cohort was strong. The study used immunosequencing to profile the T cell repertoires of hundreds of subjects and linked those repertoires to cytomegalovirus serostatus.

The full study reports these points: The classifier was reported to diagnose cytomegalovirus status with high specificity and sensitivity in both the original cohort and the validation cohort. Across donors, most TCR sequences were observed very rarely, whereas some public TCRs were present in many individuals. The authors suggested that the approach could potentially be extended to other disease states and immunological phenotypes. In this cohort, only TCR beta chains were sequenced, and detectable features were limited by the absence of alpha or paired-chain data. V-gene and J-gene trimming of TCR beta chains was associated with a missense DCLRE1C variant in a later genetic analysis, and the association was replicated in an independent cohort. The earlier analysis of fewer than 750 of the donors excluded roughly 17 rarely observed V segments, including chromosome 9 orphons, because counts were too low. A few of the identified cytomegalovirus-associated TCR beta chains were confirmed in vitro to be specific for cytomegalovirus antigens. A later analysis found that HLA-associated TCR beta chains were more clonally expanded and had lower generation probabilities than equally common non-associated chains. According to a later analysis, parvovirus B19, influenza, CMV and Epstein-Barr virus appeared linked to several top co-occurrence clusters. According to a later analysis, most CMV-associated TCR beta chains appeared to be HLA-restricted, and the HLA associations seemed to be driven largely by CMV exposure. Correlated functional status among segregating V segments might reflect linkage disequilibrium, but an unknown experimental factor could not be ruled out. HLA typing was unavailable for some donors at each locus, so association tests used only the typed subset. Assigning TCR associations to individual alleles was difficult when HLA alleles, especially DR and DQ, strongly co-occurred. In a later genetic analysis, fewer N-insertions in productive TCRs were reported among donors in an Asian-associated ancestry cluster than the 666-donor mean. Because the 87-base-pair reads could not distinguish some IMGT-functional V segments, including TRBV6-2 and TRBV6-3, those segments were excluded. A further reported finding was that TCR beta sequences accurately predicted the HLA-A and HLA-B alleles for most subjects in the first cohort. A cluster of highly shared sequence variants was judged likely to be a technical artifact of the sequencing pipeline. A total of some 180 TCR beta chains were listed by the study as associated with cytomegalovirus. In a later analysis, some 18,000 TCR beta sequences were associated with specific HLA alleles at a false discovery rate of 0.05. A later analysis found that TCR association rates varied across HLA loci, with DRB1 alleles showing the most associated TCRs and HLA-C alleles the fewest. The presence/absence analyses assumed that sequencing depth was roughly uniform across donors, and that assumption may not be true. The only immune exposure information available for the cohort was CMV serostatus. Broadly in line with IMGT annotations, most TCR beta V segments showed up in productive rearrangements about 87% or about 30% of the time in an earlier analysis of several hundred of the donors.

From a lookup of the germline V gene, CDR1 and CDR2 are SQVTM and ANQGSEA. For this chain, trimming is 7 bases at the V end and 5 bases at the J end, and the number of junction bases without a gene match is 11. The CDR3 spans 14 residues, from the cysteine through the phenylalanine. Just the 42-base CDR3 DNA is kept, in frame starting at base 1. The library was obtained by the immunoSEQ multiplex PCR assay. A mixture of 60 forward primers for TCR Vbeta segments and 13 reverse primers for TCR Jbeta segments was used in the multiplex PCR. The CDR3 region of rearranged TCR beta genes was amplified from genomic DNA with a multiplex PCR assay. The amplified TCR beta libraries were sequenced on the Illumina HiSeq System as 87-base-pair reads. For the original study's pipeline: Across the 700 or so repertoires, a later analysis counted tens of millions of unique TCR beta chains, 8.5 million to 12 million of which were shared by at least two donors. Raw reads were error-corrected and collapsed into unique sequences with a nearest-neighbor algorithm that merged closely related sequences to remove PCR and sequencing errors. V, D and J gene segments were assigned by aligning CDR3 sequences to IMGT reference sequences. For a sequence to be retained, at least a six-nucleotide match to both a V gene segment and a J gene segment was required. A rearrangement was called productive if the CDR3 had no stop codons and remained in frame with V and J, and every other rearrangement was called non-productive. Following IMGT convention, CDR3 was defined as the stretch from the second conserved V-encoded cysteine to the conserved J-encoded phenylalanine. The earlier analysis of about 640 of the donors excluded any sequence lacking an unambiguous match to a single V gene segment. In an earlier analysis of approximately 550 of the donors, V segments were called functional above 56.7% productive rearrangements and were called segregating when the between-donor standard deviation exceeded 5%. To diagnose cytomegalovirus status from the catalog of TCR beta chain sequences, a statistical classification framework was built. V and J gene assignment, in a later analysis, came from comparing TCR nucleotide sequences with IMGT/GENE-DB human TR gene sequences. The TCRdist pipeline was used in a later analysis to assign CDR3 sequences and most-parsimonious VDJ recombination scenarios. In a later analysis, each TCR beta chain was defined by its CDR3 amino acid sequence together with its V-gene family, and reads lacking a unique V-gene family were excluded. To address suspected cross-contamination and a sequencing artifact, a later analysis removed roughly 640 highly shared, low-generation-probability nucleotide sequences. In a later analysis, a clonal expansion index for each public chain was calculated from normalized within-repertoire ranks of inferred template counts. Generation probabilities in a later analysis came from a VDJ recombination model fitted to out-of-frame rearrangements, and those results were checked against IGoR. In a later analysis, TCR-TCR, TCR-HLA and TCR-CMV co-occurrence was scored with hypergeometric tests, and a repertoire-size bias correction was applied to TCR pairs. A later analysis estimated false discovery rates by permuting HLA or CMV assignments 20 times. In a later analysis, co-occurring TCRs were grouped with DBSCAN, and TCRdist sequence similarity was added when clustering was performed within HLA-allele-positive subsets. For co-occurrence clustering, repertoires with fewer than 30,000 or more than 120,000 public chains were excluded, along with 4 to 6 repertoires with anomalous nucleotide sharing. TCRdb obtained this table from immuneACCESS and retained in-frame rearrangements with V and J assigned. These tables miss some clones; where compared with another copy, unresolved V genes account for less than half of the shortfall, and the remainder is unexplained. V and J calls and clone size are given by that table; D and trimming were obtained from the DNA. Within this sample are roughly 180,000 clones, with around 82% of them counted one time only. 0.8% to 1.3% of the sample is in the top ten clones.

The count of this clone is one. The antigen it recognizes is unknown. The record has no base qualities; no much larger clone is one base away. The cohort consisted of 600 to 750 healthy bone marrow donors. All cohort members were sampled while nominally healthy, although unrecorded immune exposures were likely present. The donor was CMV seronegative and belonged to the group of several hundred seronegative cohort members. Each donor provided a peripheral blood sample, and peripheral blood mononuclear cells were used for TCR beta sequencing. Genomic DNA was extracted from the blood cell samples with the Qiagen DNeasy Blood Extraction Kit.

Material: PBMCs. In this chain, TRBV29-1 is recombined with TRBJ2-5; 9 central nucleotides agree with TRBD1. The receptor comes from a man younger than 45 in good health and CMV-seronegative. The DNA sequence reads TGCAGCGCCATCCCAGCAGGACAGGGGGAGACCCAGTACTTC. Translation gives CSAIPAGQGETQYF.